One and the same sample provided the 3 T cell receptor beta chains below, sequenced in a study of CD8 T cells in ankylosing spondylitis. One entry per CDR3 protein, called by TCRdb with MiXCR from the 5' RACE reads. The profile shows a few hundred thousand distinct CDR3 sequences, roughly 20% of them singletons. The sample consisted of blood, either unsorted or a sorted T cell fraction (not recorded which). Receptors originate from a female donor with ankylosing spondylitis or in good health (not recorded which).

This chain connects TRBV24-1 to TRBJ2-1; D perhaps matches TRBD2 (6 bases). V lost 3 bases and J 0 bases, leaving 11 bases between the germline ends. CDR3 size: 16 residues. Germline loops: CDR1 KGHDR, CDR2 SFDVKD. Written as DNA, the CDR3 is TGTGCCACCAGTGATCCGGAGGGGAGCTCCTACAATGAGCAGTTCTTC. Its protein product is CATSDPEGSSYNEQFF.

The DNA of the CDR3 is TGCAGTGCTCTACAACACCATTACGAGCAGTACTTC. Translating gives CSALQHHYEQYF. The chain is built from TRBV20-1 and TRBJ2-7, with unresolved D. This CDR3 spans 12 amino acids. Germline CDR1 and CDR2: DFQATT and SNEGSKA (reference sequence). Between the trimmed V and J ends, which lost 5 bases and 4 bases, there was a span of 12 bases.

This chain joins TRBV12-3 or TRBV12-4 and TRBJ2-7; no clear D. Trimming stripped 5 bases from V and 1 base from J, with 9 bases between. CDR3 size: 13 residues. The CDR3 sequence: CASSLDISYEQYF. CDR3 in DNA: TGTGCCAGCAGTCTCGACATTTCCTACGAGCAGTACTTC.